This note documents a single T cell receptor (beta chain) sequence. As yet, its antigen is unknown. The data are from a study of PD-1 blockade in mismatch repair-deficient tumors. Findings and caveats of the study: After pembrolizumab, tumor-resident clones rose rapidly, then generally contracted before radiologic responses.

Every patient had mismatch repair deficiency by PCR or immunohistochemistry. TCRs were sequenced from three patients responding to pembrolizumab. Sequenced by immunoSEQ multiplex PCR; TCRdb stores in-frame clones only, minus some. The sample has roughly 120,000 clones; roughly 90% are singletons. The sequence came from an adult with mismatch repair-deficient cancer. The sequences come from peripheral blood, collected about 17 months after starting pembrolizumab.

This CDR3 reads CASSVALEGAPGNTIYF. The CDR3, as DNA: TGTGCCAGCAGCGTAGCTTTGGAGGGGGCGCCTGGAAACACCATATATTTT. The rearrangement uses TRBV9 and TRBJ1-3; TRBD1 matches 7 bases. Germline V CDR1 and CDR2: SGDLS, YYNGEE. J was trimmed by 2 bases and V by 0 bases; bases with no gene match: 8. CDR3 length: 17 amino acids.